This T cell receptor (beta chain) originates from a study of CD8 T cells in ankylosing spondylitis. Points from the study as a whole: Ankylosing spondylitis blood appeared to carry a characteristic TCR beta motif of several highly homologous variants.

This CDR3 is built from 15 residues. V lost 1 base to trimming and J lost 2 bases, with 11 bases between them. Germline V gene data show CDR1 as SQVTM and CDR2 as ANQGSEA. At least ten counts were recorded for this clonotype. Its target is unknown. Quantitative 5'-RACE was performed with molecular barcodes, and it yielded the TCR beta libraries. In TCRdb, the 5' RACE reads were re-called with MiXCR into one record per CDR3 protein. The data contain over 700,000 distinct CDR3 sequences, about 20% of them singletons. This clonotype was obtained from a male donor with ankylosing spondylitis. V and J are TRBV29-1 and TRBJ2-2, with D perhaps matching TRBD1 (5 bases). Sequences were obtained from blood, either unsorted or a sorted T cell fraction (not recorded which). DNA of the CDR3: TGCAGCGTTGAAGGCAGGGCCCCAAACACCGGGGAGCTGTTTTTT. Translation gives CSVEGRAPNTGELFF.